A selection of T cell receptor beta chains follows, all from one sample in a study of cytomegalovirus exposure and HLA in healthy donors. The table came from immunoSEQ multiplex PCR; TCRdb's copy has only in-frame clones and leaves some out. The repertoire has some 150,000 clones, around four fifths of them found once; the top ten carry around 2%. The source material was PBMCs. These receptors were obtained from a woman aged 40-49 years in good health and CMV-seronegative. Each CDR3 is given with its conserved first and last residue. Clone size is stated in some rows and not others, as once, few, many or a class when expanded.

v_gene	abundance	CDR3aa
TRBV14	.	CASSRGASGANVLTF
TRBV27	.	CASSLNRDYEQYF
TRBV5-4	.	CASSRDYEQYF
TRBV19	.	CASSIDLRREGGGSYNEQFF
TRBV7-3	.	CASSPQGLLPPYEQYF
TRBV28	.	CASSLSGVSGSQYF
TRBV4-3	.	CASSQGGSGRQQFF
TRBV10-3	.	CAIRTGPSYEQYF
TRBV7-8	.	CASSFAQNSNQPQHF
TRBV9	.	CASSVGTGLNEKLFF
TRBV29-1	few	CSGGQGRGEQYF
TRBV28	.	CASTPPSGVSYEQYF
TRBV28	.	CASSGGRRYGYTF
TRBV5-5	.	CASSLLGRSSNQPQHF
TRBV7-3	.	CASSYSRATGELFF
TRBV19	.	CASSRGQGPAEVDYGYTF
TRBV14	.	CASSPSRATEAFF
TRBV27	.	CASSLSGGLGHQPQHF
TRBV21-1	.	CASSKAPGVSGTDTQYF
TRBV2	.	CASSPGQEAFF
TRBV5-5	.	CASSHLGDQPQHF
TRBV7-2	.	CASSNRGYTEAFF
TRBV30	few	CAWDRTSGISYEQYF
TRBV5-6	.	CASSLPFAGLGKDEQFF
TRBV27	.	CASRGGVTSNQPQHF
TRBV7-9	.	CASMGGGRTGELFF
TRBV5-1	.	CASSLAPGQGNQPQHF
TRBV7-2	.	CASSIDSYTEAFF
TRBV28	.	CASSSLGRGRGYGYTF
TRBV2	.	CASIGRDNTF
TRBV28	.	CASIQTGAANTEAFF
TRBV19	few	CASSAASEAFF
TRBV28	.	CASSSYMNTEAFF
TRBV19	.	CATQTSGRFYEQYF
TRBV5-1	once	CASRLDGRHVYTF
TRBV28	.	CASSLASGTIQETQYF
TRBV12-5	.	CASGLHGQPGNTIYF
TRBV5-6	few	CASSLASRAGYTF
TRBV10-2	.	CASSELTGLIGELFF
TRBV5-3	.	CARSFPPGQQNTGELFF
TRBV7-2	.	CASSSTGGNYGYTF
TRBV28	few	CASPSPLVQGVGNTEAFF